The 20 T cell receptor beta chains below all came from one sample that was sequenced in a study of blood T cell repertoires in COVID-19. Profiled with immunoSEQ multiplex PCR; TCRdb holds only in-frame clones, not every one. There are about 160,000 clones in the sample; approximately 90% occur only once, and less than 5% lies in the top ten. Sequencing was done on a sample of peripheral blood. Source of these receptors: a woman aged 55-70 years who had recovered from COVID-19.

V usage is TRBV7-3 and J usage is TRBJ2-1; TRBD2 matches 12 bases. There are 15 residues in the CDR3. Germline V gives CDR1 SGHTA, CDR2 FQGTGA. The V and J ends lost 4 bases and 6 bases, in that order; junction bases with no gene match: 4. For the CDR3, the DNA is TGTGCCAGCAGCTCACTAGCGGGGGGCGTCAATGAGCAGTTCTTC. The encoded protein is CASSSLAGGVNEQFF.

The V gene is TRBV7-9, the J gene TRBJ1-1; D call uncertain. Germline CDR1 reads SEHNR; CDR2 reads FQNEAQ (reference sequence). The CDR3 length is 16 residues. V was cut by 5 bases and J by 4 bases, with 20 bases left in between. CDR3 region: CASSPLTTGRGTEAFF. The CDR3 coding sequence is TGTGCCAGCAGCCCTTTAACCACCGGGAGAGGCACTGAAGCTTTCTTT.

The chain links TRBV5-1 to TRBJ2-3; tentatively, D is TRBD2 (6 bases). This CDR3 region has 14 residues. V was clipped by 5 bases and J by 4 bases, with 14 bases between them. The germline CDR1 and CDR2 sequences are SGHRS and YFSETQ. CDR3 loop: CASRGGSEADTQYF. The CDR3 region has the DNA TGCGCCAGCAGGGGGGGTAGCGAAGCAGATACGCAGTATTTT.

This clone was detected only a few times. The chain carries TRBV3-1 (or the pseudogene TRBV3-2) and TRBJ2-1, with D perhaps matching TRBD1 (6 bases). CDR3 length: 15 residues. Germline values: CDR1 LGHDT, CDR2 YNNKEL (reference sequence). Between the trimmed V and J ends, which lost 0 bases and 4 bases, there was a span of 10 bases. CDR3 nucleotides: TGTGCCAGCAGCCAAGATTTGGGGGCGTACAATGAGCAGTTCTTC. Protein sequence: CASSQDLGAYNEQFF.

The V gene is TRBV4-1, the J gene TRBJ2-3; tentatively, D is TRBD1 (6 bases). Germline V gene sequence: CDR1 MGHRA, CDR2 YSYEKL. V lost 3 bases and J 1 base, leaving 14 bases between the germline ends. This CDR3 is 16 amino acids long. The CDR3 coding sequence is TGCGCCAGCAGCCATGCTGGACAGCCGCGCACAGATACGCAGTATTTT. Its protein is CASSHAGQPRTDTQYF.

This CDR3 reads CASRQWETQYF. The CDR3 DNA reads TGCGCCAGCAGACAATGGGAGACCCAGTACTTC. The chain joins TRBV5-1 to TRBJ2-5; D gene uncertain. This CDR3 spans 11 amino acids. V was trimmed by 5 bases and J by 5 bases, leaving 7 bases between them. Per germline, CDR1 SGHRS and CDR2 YFSETQ.

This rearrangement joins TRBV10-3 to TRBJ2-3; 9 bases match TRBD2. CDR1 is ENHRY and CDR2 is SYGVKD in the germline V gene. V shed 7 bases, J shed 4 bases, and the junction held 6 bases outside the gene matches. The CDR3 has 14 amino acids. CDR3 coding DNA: TGTGCCATCAAAGGCGGGGGGGCCTCAGATACGCAGTATTTT. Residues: CAIKGGGASDTQYF.

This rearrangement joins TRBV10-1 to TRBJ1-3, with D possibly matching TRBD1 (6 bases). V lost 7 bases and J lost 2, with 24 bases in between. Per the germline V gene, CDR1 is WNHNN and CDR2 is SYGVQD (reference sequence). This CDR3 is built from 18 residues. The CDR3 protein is CASTMRQVPHQAGNTIYF. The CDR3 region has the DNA TGCGCCAGCACCATGCGACAGGTTCCCCACCAAGCTGGAAACACCATATATTTT.

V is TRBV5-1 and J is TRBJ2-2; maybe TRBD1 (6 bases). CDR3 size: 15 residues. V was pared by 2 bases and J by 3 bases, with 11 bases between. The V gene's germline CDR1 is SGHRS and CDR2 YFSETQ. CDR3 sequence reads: CASSLGGLYTGELFF. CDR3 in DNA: TGCGCCAGCAGCTTAGGGGGATTGTACACCGGGGAGCTGTTTTTT.

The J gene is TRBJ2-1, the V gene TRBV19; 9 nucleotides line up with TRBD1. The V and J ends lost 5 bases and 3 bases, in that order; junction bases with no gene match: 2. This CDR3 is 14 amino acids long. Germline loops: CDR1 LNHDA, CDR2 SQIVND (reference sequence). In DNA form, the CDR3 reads TGTGCCAGTAGTCCGGGACAGGGCTACAATGAGCAGTTCTTC. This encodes CASSPGQGYNEQFF.

The CDR3 region has the DNA TGCGCCAGCAGCCAAGATCAGCGGGAAATGAGGAACATTCAGTACTTC. Translation: CASSQDQREMRNIQYF. The V and J genes are TRBV4-1 and TRBJ2-4, with TRBD2 matching 7 bases. The germline V gene encodes CDR1 MGHRA and CDR2 YSYEKL. This CDR3 is 16 amino acids long. The trim removed 0 bases at V and 7 bases at J, leaving 9 bases unmatched.

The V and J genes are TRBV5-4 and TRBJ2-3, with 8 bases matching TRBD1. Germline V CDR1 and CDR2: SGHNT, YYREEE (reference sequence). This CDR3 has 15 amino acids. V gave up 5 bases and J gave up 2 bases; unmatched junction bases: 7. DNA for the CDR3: TGTGCCAGCAGTAGGAACAGGGGGAACACAGATACGCAGTATTTT. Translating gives CASSRNRGNTDTQYF.

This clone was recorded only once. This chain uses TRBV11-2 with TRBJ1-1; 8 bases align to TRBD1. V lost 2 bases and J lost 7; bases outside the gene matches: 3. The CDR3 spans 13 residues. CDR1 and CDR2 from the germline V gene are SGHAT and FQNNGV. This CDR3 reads CASSLHRGDEAFF. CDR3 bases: TGTGCCAGCAGCTTACACAGGGGGGATGAAGCTTTCTTT. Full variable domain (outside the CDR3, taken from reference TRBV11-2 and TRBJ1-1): EAGVAQSPRYKIIEKRQSVAFWCNPISGHATLYWYQQILGQGPKLLIQFQNNGVVDDSQLPKDRFSAERLKGVDSTLKIQPAKLEDSAVYLCASSLHRGDEAFFGQGTRLTVV.

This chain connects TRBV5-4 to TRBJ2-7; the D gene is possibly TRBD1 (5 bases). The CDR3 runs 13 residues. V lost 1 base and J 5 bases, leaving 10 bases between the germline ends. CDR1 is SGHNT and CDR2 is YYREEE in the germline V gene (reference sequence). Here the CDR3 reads CASSLSGKDEQYF. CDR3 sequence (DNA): TGTGCCAGCAGCTTGTCAGGGAAAGACGAGCAGTACTTC.

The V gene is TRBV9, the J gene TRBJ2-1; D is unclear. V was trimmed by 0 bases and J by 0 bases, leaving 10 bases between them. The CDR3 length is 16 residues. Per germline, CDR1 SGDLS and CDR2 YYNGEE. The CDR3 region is CASSVGGRSSYNEQFF. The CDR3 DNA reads TGTGCCAGCAGCGTAGGAGGTCGTAGCTCCTACAATGAGCAGTTCTTC.

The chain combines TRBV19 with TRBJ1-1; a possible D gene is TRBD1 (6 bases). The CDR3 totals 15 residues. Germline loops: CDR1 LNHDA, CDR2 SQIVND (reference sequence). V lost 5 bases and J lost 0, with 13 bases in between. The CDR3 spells CASSVDRGMNTEAFF. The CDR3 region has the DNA TGTGCCAGTAGTGTCGATAGGGGGATGAACACTGAAGCTTTCTTT.

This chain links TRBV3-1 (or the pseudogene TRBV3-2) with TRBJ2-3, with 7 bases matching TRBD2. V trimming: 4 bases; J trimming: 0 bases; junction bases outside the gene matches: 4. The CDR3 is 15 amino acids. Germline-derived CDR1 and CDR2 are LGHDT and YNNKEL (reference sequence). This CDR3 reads CASSPRGVSTDTQYF. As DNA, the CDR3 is TGTGCCAGCAGCCCTCGGGGGGTTAGCACAGATACGCAGTATTTT.

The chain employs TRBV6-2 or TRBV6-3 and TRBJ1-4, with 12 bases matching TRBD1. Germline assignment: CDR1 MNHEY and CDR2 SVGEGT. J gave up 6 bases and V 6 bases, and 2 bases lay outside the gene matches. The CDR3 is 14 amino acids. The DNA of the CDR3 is TGTGCCAGCAGCCGGGACAGGGGGCATGAAAAACTGTTTTTT. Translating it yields CASSRDRGHEKLFF.

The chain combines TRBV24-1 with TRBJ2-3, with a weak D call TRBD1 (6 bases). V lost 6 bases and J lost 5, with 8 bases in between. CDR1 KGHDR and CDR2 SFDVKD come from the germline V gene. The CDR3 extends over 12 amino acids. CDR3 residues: CATSLQGDTQYF. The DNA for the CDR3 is TGTGCCACCAGTCTACAGGGAGATACGCAGTATTTT.

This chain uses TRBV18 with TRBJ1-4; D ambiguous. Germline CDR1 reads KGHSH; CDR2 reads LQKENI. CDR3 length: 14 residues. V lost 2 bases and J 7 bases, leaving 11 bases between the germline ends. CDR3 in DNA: TGTGCCAGCTCACCAGAGGGAGTTAGTGAAAAACTGTTTTTT. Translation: CASSPEGVSEKLFF.